Sequencing of this TCR beta chain was carried out in a study of OX40 agonist ivuxolimab in advanced cancers. Overall study: Participants averaged roughly 60 years of age (range roughly 20 to 90) and were roughly 80% male. Points from the study as a whole: Clonal expansion among partial responders at 0.1-3.0 mg/kg ranked near the lowest. Averaging showed that CD8+ T cells had more expanded clones than CD4+ did.

Notes on this clone: Antigen unknown.

J lost 4 bases, V lost 4 bases, and 4 bases had no gene match. This CDR3 comprises 15 residues. The V gene's germline CDR1 is MGHRA and CDR2 YSYEKL. The repertoire was sequenced with immunoSEQ multiplex PCR; TCRdb's copy has only in-frame clones and lacks some. This sample yields some 64,000 clones, of which roughly nine tenths are seen a single time; approximately 18% belongs to the top ten. The chain links TRBV4-1 to TRBJ2-1; 10 bases map to TRBD2. Source: CD4+ or CD8+ T cells sorted from blood, taken in a trial of the OX40 agonist ivuxolimab. The TCR comes from an adult with an advanced solid tumor such as melanoma, head and neck, liver or kidney cancer. The CDR3 nucleotides are TGCGCCAGCAGCCCGTCACTAGCGGGGTACAATGAGCAGTTCTTC. This sequence encodes CASSPSLAGYNEQFF.